These 25 T cell receptor beta chains originate from one sample sequenced in a study of T cells in narcolepsy. Repertoires were generated with immunoSEQ multiplex PCR, while TCRdb's copy carries only in-frame clones and drops some. The sample includes about 43,000 clones, about 91% seen only once; the top ten take less than 1.5%. The sample consisted of CD45RA- memory CD4+ T cells from PBMCs. Every receptor here comes from a human donor with narcolepsy.

Comments on this clone: This sample includes further DNA sequences coding for the same CDR3. V and J are TRBV5-4 and TRBJ2-7, with D perhaps given as TRBD1 or TRBD2 (6 bases each). Trimming left V 4 bases short and J 6 bases short, with 20 bases between. There are 15 residues in the CDR3. From germline, CDR1 is SGHNT and CDR2 YYREEE (reference sequence). The CDR3 spells CASSMTGTGAREQYF. The DNA of the CDR3 is TGTGCCAGCAGCATGACCGGGACGGGGGCCCGCGAGCAGTACTTC.

The J gene is TRBJ1-6, the V gene TRBV30; 8 positions agree with TRBD1. CDR3 size: 15 residues. In germline, CDR1 is GTSNPN, CDR2 SVGIG (reference sequence). With V trimmed by 0 bases and J by 5 bases, 3 bases remained unmatched. This CDR3 is CAWSVGTGDNSPLHF. In DNA, the CDR3 is TGTGCCTGGAGTGTAGGGACAGGAGATAATTCACCCCTCCACTTT.

The genes are TRBV6-5 and TRBJ2-7, with 8 nucleotides matching TRBD2. This CDR3 has 14 residues. Germline V lookup: CDR1 MNHEY, CDR2 SVGAGI. Germline trimming cut 7 bases from V and 0 bases from J; bases unmatched to any gene: 5. The CDR3 DNA sequence: TGTGCCAGCACCTTAGCGGGGCCCTCCTACGAGCAGTACTTC. As protein: CASTLAGPSYEQYF.

This clone came up once. The CDR3 protein is CAISAGTGPQSPQHF. In DNA, the CDR3 is TGTGCCATCAGCGCCGGGACAGGTCCACAATCGCCCCAGCATTTT. The rearrangement joins TRBV10-3 to TRBJ1-5, with TRBD1 matching over 8 bases. V lost 6 bases and J lost 9; bases outside the gene matches: 13. The CDR3 covers 15 residues. Germline V gives CDR1 ENHRY, CDR2 SYGVKD.

V and J are TRBV6-6 and TRBJ2-1, with D perhaps TRBD1 or TRBD2 (5 bases each). CDR1 is MNHNY, CDR2 SVGAGI, per germline (reference sequence). V dropped 6 bases and J dropped 4 bases, with 10 bases sitting between them. The CDR3 has 13 amino acids. CDR3 coding DNA: TGTGCCAGCAGCTCCGAGGGGTACAATGAGCAGTTCTTC. Translated, it gives CASSSEGYNEQFF.

V gene TRBV7-8 combines with J gene TRBJ1-3; the D is unclear. V was shortened by 1 base and J by 0 bases, with 10 bases between the two germline ends. The length of the CDR3 is 16 residues. Germline assignment: CDR1 SGHVS and CDR2 FQNEAQ. CDR3 loop: CASSLGTGSSGNTIYF. CDR3 sequence (DNA): TGTGCCAGCAGCTTAGGTACGGGGAGCTCTGGAAACACCATATATTTT.

V usage is TRBV19 and J usage is TRBJ1-1; D may be TRBD1 (5 bases). Trimming took off 5 bases at V and 6 bases at J, with 13 bases between the two ends. Germline CDR1 reads LNHDA; CDR2 reads SQIVND (reference sequence). The CDR3 sequence is 13 residues long. The chain's CDR3 is CASSWGGIAEAFF. CDR3 bases: TGTGCCAGTAGTTGGGGGGGTATCGCTGAAGCTTTCTTT.

The V gene is TRBV29-1, the J gene TRBJ1-1; maybe TRBD1 (6 bases). CDR1 SQVTM and CDR2 ANQGSEA come from the germline V gene. Trimming left V 3 bases short and J 11 bases short, with 16 bases between. This CDR3 contains 12 residues. CDR3 amino acids: CSVDGGRSFAFF. CDR3 DNA sequence: TGCAGCGTTGATGGGGGGCGTAGTTTCGCTTTCTTT.

This chain joins TRBV28 and TRBJ1-3, with D tentatively TRBD1 (6 bases). Germline V gene sequence: CDR1 MDHEN, CDR2 SYDVKM. V lost 7 bases to trimming and J lost 0 bases, with 16 bases between them. The CDR3 loop spans 16 amino acids. The CDR3 reads CASNGPGQYSGNTIYF. CDR3 sequence (DNA): TGTGCCAGCAACGGCCCCGGACAGTACTCTGGAAACACCATATATTTT.

This clone has just a few counts. The rearrangement uses TRBV2 and TRBJ1-1; TRBD1 might be the D (5 bases). The CDR3 loop spans 16 amino acids. Germline values: CDR1 SNHLY, CDR2 FYNNEI. V was trimmed by 6 bases and J by 4 bases, leaving 21 bases between them. This chain's CDR3 is CASRAPVDGGGTEAFF. CDR3 bases: TGTGCCAGCAGGGCCCCGGTTGATGGGGGTGGCACTGAAGCTTTCTTT. Full variable domain (remainder filled in from reference TRBV2 and TRBJ1-1): EPEVTQTPSHQVTQMGQEVILRCVPISNHLYFYWYRQILGQKVEFLVSFYNNEISEKSEIFDDQFSVERPDGSNFTLKIRSTKLEDSAMYFCASRAPVDGGGTEAFFGQGTRLTVV.

This chain joins TRBV21-1 and TRBJ2-3; the table's TRBD2 call for D was not verified on the DNA. TRBV21-1 is termed a pseudogene. The CDR3 spans 17 residues. CDR3 DNA sequence: TGTGCCAGCAGCAAAGAGGGACTAGCGGGGGAGACAGATACGCAGTATTTT. Translated, it gives CASSKEGLAGETDTQYF.

A note on this clone: The same CDR3 arises from other DNA sequences in this sample as well. DNA of the CDR3: TGTGCCAGCCTCGCCGGGACAGGGGTTTTTCGGGAGCTGTTTTTT. Protein sequence: CASLAGTGVFRELFF. The chain is built from TRBV27 and TRBJ2-2, with 10 positions matching TRBD1. The V gene end was trimmed by 8 bases and the J gene end by 9 bases; junction bases not matched to a gene: 12. The CDR3 has 15 residues. Germline assignment: CDR1 MNHEY and CDR2 SMNVEV (reference sequence).

The V call is TRBV27, the J call TRBJ1-5, with a weak D call TRBD1 (5 bases). V lost 3 bases and J 2 bases, leaving 23 bases between the germline ends. Germline CDR1 is MNHEY and CDR2 is SMNVEV (reference sequence). This CDR3 contains 19 residues. In DNA form, the CDR3 reads TGTGCCAGCAGTTTGGCCACCCGCCGGGGGGTTTTTGGCAATCAGCCCCAGCATTTT. It specifies CASSLATRRGVFGNQPQHF.

The V and J genes are TRBV4-1 and TRBJ1-2; D unclear. This CDR3 has 18 residues. Trimming cost V 0 bases and J 2 bases, with 19 bases left between them. Germline V gene data show CDR1 as MGHRA and CDR2 as YSYEKL. Here the CDR3 reads CASSQERGTVRKNYGYTF. The CDR3 nucleotides are TGCGCCAGCAGCCAAGAGAGAGGAACAGTTCGCAAGAACTATGGCTACACCTTC.

The chain has TRBV5-6 and TRBJ1-2; the match to TRBD1 covers 11 bases. Germline V lookup: CDR1 SGHDT, CDR2 YYEEEE. With 4 bases clipped from V and 5 bases from J, the junction kept 4 bases outside the gene matches. CDR3 length: 14 amino acids. In DNA, the CDR3 is TGTGCCAGCAGCCCCAGGGACAGGGGGTATGGCTACACCTTC. Its translation is CASSPRDRGYGYTF.

The chain carries TRBV5-5 and TRBJ2-5, with 9 bases identical to TRBD1. V lost 4 bases, J lost 5 bases, and 9 bases stayed unmatched. The CDR3 has 15 amino acids. Germline CDR1 and CDR2: SGHKS and YYEKEE (reference sequence). In DNA, the CDR3 is TGTGCCAGCAGCCCCGGACAGGGGAGGGGCGAGACCCAGTACTTC. Protein sequence: CASSPGQGRGETQYF.

The gene calls are TRBV10-3 and TRBJ1-1; D perhaps matches TRBD1 (5 bases). CDR3 length: 12 residues. The germline CDR1 and CDR2 sequences are ENHRY and SYGVKD. The V end lost 9 bases, the J end lost 2 bases, and 10 bases lay between the germline ends. CDR3 coding DNA: TGTGCCATGAGGGGCACTAACACTGAAGCTTTCTTT. The encoded protein is CAMRGTNTEAFF.

The V gene is TRBV19, the J gene TRBJ1-5; 8 bases fit TRBD1. Looked up from germline, CDR1 is LNHDA and CDR2 is SQIVND (reference sequence). The CDR3 is 17 amino acids. The V and J ends lost 3 bases and 7 bases, in that order; junction bases with no gene match: 14. CDR3 amino acids: CASSILRGRTVRQPQHF. CDR3 nucleotide sequence: TGTGCCAGTAGTATCCTCAGGGGGCGCACAGTTCGGCAGCCCCAGCATTTT.

The V call is TRBV18, the J call TRBJ1-1, with 7 bases that match TRBD1. Trimming at V came to 4 bases and at J to 7 bases, leaving 9 bases not matched to a gene. CDR1 and CDR2 (germline): KGHSH, LQKENI. The CDR3 spans 14 residues. This CDR3 reads CASSRDPQGIEAFF. DNA of the CDR3: TGTGCCAGCTCACGGGATCCACAGGGGATTGAAGCTTTCTTT.

V gene TRBV28 combines with J gene TRBJ2-5, with 11 positions matching TRBD2. V shed 6 bases and J 3 bases; nucleotides not matched to a gene: 9. The CDR3 length is 16 residues. Germline CDR1 is MDHEN and CDR2 is SYDVKM. The CDR3 DNA reads TGTGCCAGCAGAGGGAGACTAGCGGGAAGTGAAGAGACCCAGTACTTC. Protein: CASRGRLAGSEETQYF.

The chain couples TRBV9 to TRBJ2-2, with 7 positions matching TRBD2. There are 14 residues in the CDR3. The ends lost 5 bases at V and 0 bases at J; junction bases unmatched: 1. Germline V CDR1 and CDR2: SGDLS, YYNGEE. CDR3 residues: CASRGLSNTGELFF. The CDR3 DNA follows: TGTGCCAGCAGGGGACTATCGAACACCGGGGAGCTGTTTTTT.

The V gene is TRBV10-1, the J gene TRBJ1-5, with D tentatively TRBD1 (6 bases). CDR1 and CDR2 (germline): WNHNN, SYGVQD (reference sequence). The V gene lost 7 bases and the J gene lost 2 bases, with 18 bases spanning the gap. The CDR3 spans 16 residues. As DNA, the CDR3 is TGCGCCAGCACCCAGAGGGGGGGGTCCGGCAATCAGCCCCAGCATTTT. Translated, it gives CASTQRGGSGNQPQHF.

The chain recombines TRBV28 with TRBJ1-1; TRBD1 might be the D (5 bases). V was pared by 6 bases and J by 4 bases, with 9 bases between. Germline V gene sequence: CDR1 MDHEN, CDR2 SYDVKM. There are 12 residues in the CDR3. CDR3 region: CASRAGGTEAFF. CDR3 bases: TGTGCCAGCAGGGCCGGGGGCACTGAAGCTTTCTTT.

V is TRBV11-2 and J is TRBJ2-5; 9 bases map to TRBD2. Trimming at V came to 3 bases and at J to 4 bases, leaving 6 bases not matched to a gene. The CDR3 is made up of 15 amino acids. Germline V lookup: CDR1 SGHAT, CDR2 FQNNGV. CDR3 coding DNA: TGTGCCAGCAGCTTGACGCGGGGGGGCCCAGAGACCCAGTACTTC. Residues: CASSLTRGGPETQYF.

About this clone itself: This sample also contains other DNA sequences that code for the same CDR3. The V and J genes are TRBV7-3 and TRBJ1-1; tentative D call: TRBD1 (6 bases). V was shortened by 2 bases and J by 4 bases, with 8 bases between the two germline ends. The CDR3 is 13 residues long. Germline V CDR1 and CDR2: SGHTA, FQGTGA. The CDR3 nucleotides read TGTGCCAGCAGCTTACAACAGGGCACTGAAGCTTTCTTT. This encodes CASSLQQGTEAFF.